These 3 T cell receptor beta chains were sequenced from one sample in a study of T-cell memory formation after mild COVID-19. TCRdb re-called the 5' RACE reads through MiXCR, storing one row per CDR3 protein. The sample consists of roughly 150,000 distinct CDR3 sequences, 13% of them appearing once. Sequencing was done on a sample of PBMCs or a T cell subset sorted from them (not recorded which). The receptors were gathered from a man younger than 30 who had mild COVID-19 (a few samples of this study predate the infection). Cell type and time point are not known.

This clonotype was seen a handful of times. V gene TRBV7-2 combines with J gene TRBJ1-1; 9 bases fit TRBD1. Germline V gene sequence: CDR1 SGHTA, CDR2 FQGNSA. Unmatched junction bases numbered 5, after V lost 6 bases and J lost 6 bases. This CDR3 has 13 amino acids. CDR3 residues: CASRDRGGAEAFF. As DNA, the CDR3 is TGTGCCAGCAGGGACAGGGGAGGCGCTGAAGCTTTCTTT. Complete variable domain (other parts from reference TRBV7-2 and TRBJ1-1): GAGVSQSPSNKVTEKGKDVELRCDPISGHTALYWYRQSLGQGLEFLIYFQGNSAPDKSGLPSDRFSAERTGGSVSTLTIQRTQQEDSAVYLCASRDRGGAEAFFGQGTRLTVV.

This clonotype was observed a few times. This chain uses TRBV29-1 with TRBJ2-1; TRBD1 matches at 8 bases. This CDR3 spans 13 amino acids. In germline, CDR1 is SQVTM, CDR2 ANQGSEA. The V segment lost 8 bases and the J segment 2 bases; nucleotides outside the gene matches: 5. CDR3 amino acids: CSSNRGAYNEQFF. In DNA form, the CDR3 reads TGCAGCAGCAACAGGGGGGCCTACAATGAGCAGTTCTTC.

In this sample, this clonotype turned up a few times. The V gene is TRBV11-2, the J gene TRBJ2-2; 7 bases line up with TRBD1. The CDR3 runs to 17 residues. Per the germline V gene, CDR1 is SGHAT and CDR2 is FQNNGV. V lost 5 bases to trimming and J lost 5 bases; unmatched junction nucleotides: 14. The CDR3 is CASSLSPGTVGTGELFF. CDR3 nucleotides: TGTGCCAGCAGCCTGTCTCCGGGGACAGTCGGAACCGGGGAGCTGTTTTTT. Using reference TRBV11-2 and TRBJ2-2 for the parts outside the CDR3, the full variable domain is EAGVAQSPRYKIIEKRQSVAFWCNPISGHATLYWYQQILGQGPKLLIQFQNNGVVDDSQLPKDRFSAERLKGVDSTLKIQPAKLEDSAVYLCASSLSPGTVGTGELFFGEGSRLTVL.